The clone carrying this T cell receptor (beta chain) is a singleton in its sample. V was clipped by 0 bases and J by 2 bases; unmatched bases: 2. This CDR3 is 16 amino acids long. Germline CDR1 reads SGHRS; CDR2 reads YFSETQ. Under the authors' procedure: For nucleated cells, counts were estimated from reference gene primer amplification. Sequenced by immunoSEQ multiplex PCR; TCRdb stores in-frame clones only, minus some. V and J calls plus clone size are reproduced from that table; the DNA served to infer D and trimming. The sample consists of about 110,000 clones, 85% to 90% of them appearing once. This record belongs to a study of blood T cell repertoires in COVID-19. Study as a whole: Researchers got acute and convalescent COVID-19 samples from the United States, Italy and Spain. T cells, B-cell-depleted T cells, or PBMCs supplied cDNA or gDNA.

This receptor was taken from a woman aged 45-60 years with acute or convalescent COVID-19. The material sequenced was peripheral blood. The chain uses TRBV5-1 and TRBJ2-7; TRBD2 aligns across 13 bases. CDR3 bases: TGCGCCAGCAGCTTGGCCGGACTAGCGGGAGCCTACGAGCAGTACTTC. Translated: CASSLAGLAGAYEQYF.